Each of the 21 T cell receptor beta chains below was sequenced from the same sample in a study of cytomegalovirus exposure and HLA in healthy donors. Amplification used 60 Vbeta primers and 13 Jbeta primers. This table comes from immunoSEQ multiplex PCR, and its TCRdb copy is limited to in-frame clones, with some not included. In the table there are about 150,000 clones, 85% of which are singletons. Material: PBMCs. These receptor sequences come from a boy aged 2 to 10 in good health and CMV-seronegative.

The rearrangement uses TRBV11-2 and TRBJ2-1; 11 positions match TRBD2. CDR3 length: 17 residues. Per germline, CDR1 SGHAT and CDR2 FQNNGV. Germline trimming cut 3 bases from V and 7 bases from J; bases unmatched to any gene: 11. The CDR3 protein is CASSLDVAGGPFNEQFF. CDR3 coding DNA: TGTGCCAGCAGCTTGGACGTAGCGGGAGGGCCGTTTAATGAGCAGTTCTTC.

The chain couples TRBV19 to TRBJ2-5, with a possible D match to TRBD1 (6 bases). The V end lost 8 bases, the J end lost 5 bases, and 12 bases lay between the germline ends. There are 12 residues in the CDR3. Germline V lookup: CDR1 LNHDA, CDR2 SQIVND (reference sequence). CDR3 sequence reads: CASQGLGETQYF. As DNA, the CDR3 is TGTGCCAGTCAGGGGTTAGGCGAGACCCAGTACTTC.

The V gene is TRBV15, the J gene TRBJ2-1; TRBD1 is a possible D gene (6 bases). Germline values: CDR1 LNHNV, CDR2 YYDKDF (reference sequence). Trimming left V 0 bases short and J 10 bases short, with 16 bases between. This CDR3 has 15 residues. The DNA for the CDR3 is TGTGCCACCAGCAGAGAGGGGGCCACAAGGAGAGAGCAGTTCTTC. Its protein product is CATSREGATRREQFF. Complete variable domain (other parts from reference TRBV15 and TRBJ2-1): DAMVIQNPRYQVTQFGKPVTLSCSQTLNHNVMYWYQQKSSQAPKLLFHYYDKDFNNEADTPDNFQSRRPNTSFCFLDIRSPGLGDTAMYLCATSREGATRREQFFGPGTRLTVL.

V gene TRBV27 combines with J gene TRBJ2-7; 13 nucleotides match TRBD2. This CDR3 region has 15 residues. Germline V gene lookup returns CDR1 MNHEY and CDR2 SMNVEV (reference sequence). V was clipped by 11 bases and J by 4 bases; unmatched bases: 11. CDR3 region: CAARATSGRGYEQYF. The CDR3 DNA is TGTGCCGCCCGGGCCACTAGCGGGAGGGGGTACGAGCAGTACTTC.

This chain links TRBV7-9 with TRBJ2-6, with D unresolved. Trimming left V 0 bases short and J 4 bases short, with 10 bases between. Germline CDR1 is SEHNR and CDR2 is FQNEAQ (reference sequence). The CDR3 sequence is 16 residues long. CDR3 sequence (DNA): TGTGCCAGCAGCTTAGCCACCCAAAGCGGGGCCAACGTCCTGACTTTC. It translates to CASSLATQSGANVLTF.

CDR3 sequence reads: CASSSQGAMEETQYF. The CDR3 DNA reads TGTGCCAGCAGCTCACAGGGGGCGATGGAAGAGACCCAGTACTTC. The genes are TRBV7-9 and TRBJ2-5; 9 nucleotides agree with TRBD1. The germline V gene encodes CDR1 SEHNR and CDR2 FQNEAQ (reference sequence). After removal of 4 bases from V and 3 bases from J, the junction contained 6 bases not matched to a gene. The CDR3 is made up of 15 amino acids.

This chain joins TRBV7-9 and TRBJ2-5; a possible D gene is TRBD1 (6 bases). In germline, CDR1 is SEHNR, CDR2 FQNEAQ (reference sequence). V was cut by 1 base and J by 4 bases, with 10 bases left in between. CDR3 length equals 14 residues. CDR3 region: CASSLGQAGETQYF. Here the CDR3 DNA reads TGTGCCAGCAGCTTAGGACAGGCAGGAGAGACCCAGTACTTC.

CDR3 region: CASSLGPGGRTEAFF. The CDR3 region has the DNA TGTGCCAGCAGCTTAGGACCGGGGGGAAGGACTGAAGCTTTCTTT. The V gene is TRBV11-2, the J gene TRBJ1-1; a weak D match, TRBD1 (5 bases). Germline V lookup: CDR1 SGHAT, CDR2 FQNNGV. CDR3 size: 15 residues. The V and J ends lost 1 base and 5 bases respectively, with 14 bases between them. Combining the CDR3 with reference TRBV11-2 and TRBJ1-1 gives the whole variable domain EAGVAQSPRYKIIEKRQSVAFWCNPISGHATLYWYQQILGQGPKLLIQFQNNGVVDDSQLPKDRFSAERLKGVDSTLKIQPAKLEDSAVYLCASSLGPGGRTEAFFGQGTRLTVV.

The chain has TRBV6-1 and TRBJ1-2, with 9 bases lining up with TRBD1. V dropped 6 bases and J dropped 4; count of bases not matched to a gene: 9. CDR3 size: 15 residues. Germline V gene data show CDR1 as MNHNS and CDR2 as SASEGT. CDR3 DNA sequence: TGTGCCAGCAGCATTACAGGGACAGGGATCTATGGCTACACCTTC. It encodes CASSITGTGIYGYTF.

This chain uses TRBV30 with TRBJ2-1, with D possibly matching TRBD2 (5 bases). This CDR3 spans 12 amino acids. Trimming took 4 bases from V and 9 from J, leaving 13 bases between them. The germline V gene encodes CDR1 GTSNPN and CDR2 SVGIG (reference sequence). CDR3 sequence: CAWTIGGFEQFF. For the CDR3, the DNA is TGTGCCTGGACTATAGGCGGGTTTGAGCAGTTCTTC.

CDR3 nucleotides: TGTGCCAGCAGCTCTGGAGAGGGCAGGGGTGAGCAGTTCTTC. This gives the protein CASSSGEGRGEQFF. The chain uses TRBV7-9 and TRBJ2-1; possible D gene TRBD1, 6 bases. Trimming cost V 4 bases and J 9 bases, with 16 bases left between them. Germline V gene lookup returns CDR1 SEHNR and CDR2 FQNEAQ (reference sequence). The CDR3 length is 14 residues. The full variable domain, completed using reference TRBV7-9 and TRBJ2-1, is DTGVSQNPRHKITKRGQNVTFRCDPISEHNRLYWYRQTLGQGPEFLTYFQNEAQLEKSRLLSDRFSAERPKGSFSTLEIQRTEQGDSAMYLCASSSGEGRGEQFFGPGTRLTVL.

This clone turned up a few times. This chain links TRBV2 with TRBJ2-3, with 11 bases lining up with TRBD2. This CDR3 comprises 15 residues. Germline V gene data show CDR1 as SNHLY and CDR2 as FYNNEI. The V gene end was trimmed by 3 bases and the J gene end by 2 bases; junction bases not matched to a gene: 1. The CDR3: CASSEGLAVTDTQYF. CDR3 sequence (DNA): TGTGCCAGCAGTGAGGGACTAGCGGTCACAGATACGCAGTATTTT.

The chain recombines TRBV21-1 with TRBJ1-2; the D call of TRBD1 is as the table states it, not checked on the DNA. TRBV21-1 is termed a pseudogene. The CDR3 has 14 residues. The CDR3 here is CASSKVRVNYGYTF. CDR3 DNA sequence: TGTGCCAGCAGCAAAGTCAGGGTGAACTATGGCTACACCTTC.

This chain connects TRBV5-4 to TRBJ1-1; possibly TRBD1 for D (5 bases). CDR3 size: 13 residues. The germline V gene encodes CDR1 SGHNT and CDR2 YYREEE (reference sequence). Trimming removed 6 bases at V and 4 bases at J, with 13 bases between. CDR3 sequence (DNA): TGTGCCAGCACATCAGGGTCGGGCACTGAAGCTTTCTTT. It yields the protein CASTSGSGTEAFF.

This chain joins TRBV30 and TRBJ1-2, with no clear D. Looked up from germline, CDR1 is GTSNPN and CDR2 is SVGIG (reference sequence). Trimming stripped 4 bases from V and 6 bases from J, with 12 bases between. The CDR3 has 12 amino acids. In DNA, the CDR3 is TGTGCCTGGATTCGGGGTGATCATGGCTACACCTTC. It yields the protein CAWIRGDHGYTF.

V is TRBV27 and J is TRBJ2-5, with TRBD2 matching over 10 bases. J was trimmed by 3 bases and V by 5 bases; bases with no gene match: 3. CDR3 length equals 14 residues. Germline V CDR1 and CDR2: MNHEY, SMNVEV (reference sequence). The CDR3 region is CASSAGTSEETQYF. CDR3 in DNA: TGTGCCAGCAGTGCCGGGACTAGCGAAGAGACCCAGTACTTC.

The chain joins TRBV7-9 to TRBJ2-7, with 7 bases lining up with TRBD2. The CDR3 is made up of 12 amino acids. Germline loops: CDR1 SEHNR, CDR2 FQNEAQ (reference sequence). The CDR3 is CSSSSGGHEQYV. The CDR3 DNA is TGTTCCAGCAGCTCGGGGGGACACGAGCAGTACGTC.

The J gene is TRBJ2-3, the V gene TRBV2; the D is unclear. Deletions cut 7 bases from V and 3 bases from J, with 14 bases between. CDR3 size: 14 residues. Per the germline V gene, CDR1 is SNHLY and CDR2 is FYNNEI. In DNA form, the CDR3 reads TGTGCCAGCATTTTTGACTTGAGTACAGATACGCAGTATTTT. This codes for CASIFDLSTDTQYF. Full variable domain (rest looked up from reference TRBV2 and TRBJ2-3): EPEVTQTPSHQVTQMGQEVILRCVPISNHLYFYWYRQILGQKVEFLVSFYNNEISEKSEIFDDQFSVERPDGSNFTLKIRSTKLEDSAMYFCASIFDLSTDTQYFGPGTRLTVL.

The chain has TRBV5-4 and TRBJ2-2; 10 bases are shared with TRBD1. Germline V gene lookup returns CDR1 SGHNT and CDR2 YYREEE (reference sequence). V gave up 4 bases and J gave up 7 bases; unmatched junction bases: 22. The CDR3 runs 20 residues. The CDR3 is CASSVAPGLRGGQGIGELFF. As DNA, the CDR3 is TGTGCCAGCAGCGTGGCGCCGGGACTCCGGGGGGGACAGGGGATCGGGGAGCTGTTTTTT.

The genes are TRBV28 and TRBJ2-7, with a tentative D call TRBD2 (5 bases). The CDR3 runs to 17 residues. Looked up from germline, CDR1 is MDHEN and CDR2 is SYDVKM. The ends were cut back, 6 bases at V and 2 bases at J, with 23 bases in the middle. The CDR3 DNA is TGTGCCAGCAGCCCGACCGCCCGGGGATTGGACCCCTACGAGCAGTACGTC. Its translation: CASSPTARGLDPYEQYV.

J is TRBJ2-7 and V is TRBV18, with a tentative D call TRBD1 (6 bases). There are 16 residues in the CDR3. Per the germline V gene, CDR1 is KGHSH and CDR2 is LQKENI. V was clipped by 6 bases and J by 3 bases, with 21 bases between them. This chain's CDR3 is CASSHLLGRGVYEQYF. In nucleotides, the CDR3 is TGTGCCAGCTCGCACCTACTAGGCAGGGGCGTCTACGAGCAGTACTTC.